This T cell receptor (beta chain) was retrieved from a study of blood T cell repertoires in COVID-19. Study in general: Collection of acute and convalescent COVID-19 samples took place in the United States, Italy and Spain. T cells, B-cell-depleted T cells, or PBMCs supplied cDNA or gDNA.

Only in-frame clones appear in the TCRdb table, and some are missing; sequencing was by immunoSEQ multiplex PCR. The sample contains roughly 54,000 clones, approximately 91% of which appear only once. This CDR3 is 14 amino acids long. Germline CDR1 is KGHSH and CDR2 is LQKENI. V lost 4 bases and J lost 2, with 11 bases in between. The origin of this receptor is a man aged 50-60 years with acute or convalescent COVID-19. The chain uses TRBV18 and TRBJ1-1, with D tentatively TRBD1 (6 bases). Sequenced sample: peripheral blood. CDR3 residues: CASSQLQGNTEAFF. The CDR3 bases are TGTGCCAGCTCACAACTACAGGGAAACACTGAAGCTTTCTTT.